This T cell receptor beta chain was sequenced in a study of T cells after yellow fever vaccination. Study context: The authors prepared low-cell-number fractions using SMART-Seq v4 Ultra Low Input.

MiXCR was run by TCRdb on the 5' RACE reads, yielding one entry per CDR3 protein. Of 100,000 to 150,000 distinct CDR3 sequences in the sample, roughly 15% were seen once. CDR3 length: 14 amino acids. Germline V gives CDR1 MNHEY, CDR2 SVGAGI. As to this clonotype: At one boundary the junction diverges from the germline segment, which might be a read error.

The material sequenced was CD8+ T cells sorted from PBMCs, taken 5 days after the yellow fever booster vaccination. This clonotype was obtained from a man between 18 and 35 years old who received the YFV17D yellow fever vaccine. This chain uses TRBV6-5 with TRBJ2-3; 9 nucleotides line up with TRBD2. CDR3 amino acids: CASSRGGARDTKYF. CDR3 coding DNA: TGTGCCAGCAGCCGCGGGGGGGCCAGAGATACGAAGTATTTT.